Each of the 18 T cell receptor beta chains below was sequenced from the same sample in a study of cytomegalovirus exposure and HLA in healthy donors. PCR was performed using 60 Vbeta and 13 Jbeta primers. Sequencing was performed with immunoSEQ multiplex PCR; in TCRdb, only in-frame clones are kept and a portion is missing. The specimen's table records around 70,000 clones. Sequences were obtained from PBMCs. These receptors all come from a boy aged 5-17 years in good health and CMV-seronegative.

As DNA, the CDR3 is TGTGCCAGCAGCAAGACTAGCGGGGGTGAGCAGTACTTC. It specifies CASSKTSGGEQYF. The V and J genes are TRBV6-4 and TRBJ2-7; 12 positions match TRBD2. Germline CDR1 and CDR2: MRHNA and SNTAGT. With 6 bases clipped from V and 7 bases from J, the junction kept 4 bases outside the gene matches. The CDR3 loop spans 13 amino acids.

This chain uses TRBV28 with TRBJ2-7; 10 bases map to TRBD1. Germline lookup yields CDR1 MDHEN and CDR2 SYDVKM. This CDR3 comprises 14 residues. V lost 5 bases to trimming and J lost 3 bases; unmatched junction nucleotides: 4. The CDR3 protein is CASSPGQGNYEQYF. The CDR3 DNA reads as TGTGCCAGCAGTCCGGGACAGGGGAACTACGAGCAGTACTTC. The full variable domain, in which reference TRBV28 and TRBJ2-7 provide the parts outside the CDR3, is DVKVTQSSRYLVKRTGEKVFLECVQDMDHENMFWYRQDPGLGLRLIYFSYDVKMKEKGDIPEGYSVSREKKERFSLILESASTNQTSMYLCASSPGQGNYEQYFGPGTRLTVT.

Note on this clone: A read error may produce the germline difference seen at one junction end. The chain couples TRBV5-1 to TRBJ2-1, with D possibly TRBD2 on 6 matching bases. Germline V gives CDR1 SGHRS, CDR2 YFSETQ. The CDR3 loop spans 17 amino acids. CDR3 sequence: CASSFSGTGSSDNEQFF. The CDR3 region has the DNA TGCGCCAGCAGCTTCTCCGGGACTGGTAGCTCCGACAATGAGCAGTTCTTC.

The V and J genes are TRBV6-5 and TRBJ1-4, with 9 nucleotides matching TRBD1. This CDR3 has 15 residues. V shed 5 bases, J shed 5 bases, and the junction held 6 bases outside the gene matches. Per the germline V gene, CDR1 is MNHEY and CDR2 is SVGAGI. This CDR3 reads CASSVLGQGNEKLFF. CDR3 in DNA: TGTGCCAGCAGTGTCCTGGGACAGGGAAATGAAAAACTGTTTTTT.

The chain uses TRBV5-4 and TRBJ2-2; 11 bases are a match to TRBD2. The CDR3 totals 16 residues. V was clipped by 4 bases and J by 3 bases; unmatched bases: 5. Germline V CDR1 and CDR2: SGHNT, YYREEE (reference sequence). In DNA form, the CDR3 reads TGTGCCAGCAGCCCCGGGACTAGCGGCTACACCGGGGAGCTGTTTTTT. Translated, it gives CASSPGTSGYTGELFF.

The CDR3 is CASSLLGRLAGEETQYF. The CDR3 DNA is TGTGCCAGCAGCCTCCTAGGGAGACTAGCGGGTGAAGAGACCCAGTACTTC. The V and J genes are TRBV7-8 and TRBJ2-5; 10 bases agree with TRBD2. The CDR3 is 17 residues long. The germline CDR1 and CDR2 sequences are SGHVS and FQNEAQ. J lost 3 bases, V lost 5 bases, and 12 bases had no gene match.

This chain connects TRBV29-1 to TRBJ2-5; 10 bases agree with TRBD2. The end of the DNA fits TRBJ2-7 better, so the J call may be wrong. Looked up from germline, CDR1 is SQVTM and CDR2 is ANQGSEA. The CDR3 runs 13 residues. DNA for the CDR3: TGCAGCGTTGTTCTAGCGGGGGCCTACGAGCAGTACTTC. This translates into CSVVLAGAYEQYF.

This chain joins TRBV15 and TRBJ1-2, with a tentative D call TRBD1 (6 bases). Per germline, CDR1 LNHNV and CDR2 YYDKDF (reference sequence). V was pared by 4 bases and J by 2 bases, with 8 bases between. There are 13 residues in the CDR3. CDR3 coding DNA: TGTGCCACCAGCAACGACAGGAACTATGGCTACACCTTC. This codes for CATSNDRNYGYTF. The whole variable domain, remainder taken from reference TRBV15 and TRBJ1-2, is DAMVIQNPRYQVTQFGKPVTLSCSQTLNHNVMYWYQQKSSQAPKLLFHYYDKDFNNEADTPDNFQSRRPNTSFCFLDIRSPGLGDTAMYLCATSNDRNYGYTFGSGTRLTVV.

This sequence joins TRBV19 and TRBJ2-7, with a tentative D call TRBD1 (5 bases). The germline gives CDR1 LNHDA, CDR2 SQIVND (reference sequence). V shed 7 bases and J shed 3 bases, with 19 bases lying between them. The CDR3 spans 15 residues. CDR3 nucleotides: TGTGCCAGTACCCCAGGGCCGGGTAGTATCTACGAGCAGTACTTC. Its translation is CASTPGPGSIYEQYF. Drawing the rest from reference TRBV19 and TRBJ2-7, the complete variable domain is DGGITQSPKYLFRKEGQNVTLSCEQNLNHDAMYWYRQDPGQGLRLIYYSQIVNDFQKGDIAEGYSVSREKKESFPLTVTSAQKNPTAFYLCASTPGPGSIYEQYFGPGTRLTVT.

The chain combines TRBV2 with TRBJ2-7, with 9 bases that match TRBD1. Germline V gene data show CDR1 as SNHLY and CDR2 as FYNNEI. The CDR3 totals 17 residues. With 6 bases clipped from V and 5 bases from J, the junction kept 17 bases outside the gene matches. CDR3: CASSARDRASYRDEQYF. As DNA, the CDR3 is TGTGCCAGCAGCGCAAGGGACAGGGCCAGTTATCGTGACGAGCAGTACTTC. Combining the CDR3 with reference TRBV2 and TRBJ2-7 gives the whole variable domain EPEVTQTPSHQVTQMGQEVILRCVPISNHLYFYWYRQILGQKVEFLVSFYNNEISEKSEIFDDQFSVERPDGSNFTLKIRSTKLEDSAMYFCASSARDRASYRDEQYFGPGTRLTVT.

The chain employs TRBV7-9 and TRBJ2-7, with no clear D. CDR3 size: 14 residues. Germline lookup yields CDR1 SEHNR and CDR2 FQNEAQ (reference sequence). V lost 5 bases, J lost 3 bases, and 14 bases lay in between. The CDR3 bases are TGTGCCAGCAGCGATTATAGCAGAGACTACGAGCAGTACTTC. Translation: CASSDYSRDYEQYF.

Regarding this clone: The CDR3 does not end in the conserved phenylalanine or tryptophan, so this is likely a read error. No DNA is shown, since the ends of the CDR3 on it are uncertain; the CDR3 is the one TCRdb lists. The chain employs TRBV20-1 and TRBJ2-7; TRBD2 reflects the table's D call only, with no check against the DNA. Germline CDR1 reads DFQATT; CDR2 reads SNEGSKA (reference sequence). Ends included, the CDR3 has 11 residues. CDR3 protein: CSATGTLMGGI.

The chain combines TRBV12-2 with TRBJ2-4; TRBD1 is the table's D call, not checked against the DNA. TRBV12-2 is labeled a pseudogene. The CDR3 contains 15 residues. CDR3 in DNA: TGTGCAAGTCGCTTAGGAAGGGGTCTGTTTGTAACTCAGTACTTC. Translating gives CASRLGRGLFVTQYF.

The genes are TRBV4-3 and TRBJ1-2; no definite D call. V was shortened by 0 bases and J by 3 bases, with 14 bases between the two germline ends. Germline CDR1 is LGHNA and CDR2 is YSLEER. The CDR3 spans 16 residues. The CDR3 DNA reads as TGCGCCAGCAGCCAAGATCATGTGGAGGGAGACTATGGCTACACCTTC. Residues: CASSQDHVEGDYGYTF.

The chain couples TRBV11-2 to TRBJ2-3, with 9 nucleotides matching TRBD2. Germline V gives CDR1 SGHAT, CDR2 FQNNGV. CDR3 size: 13 residues. Trimming removed 9 bases from V and 3 bases from J; junction bases left unmatched: 4. CDR3 sequence reads: CASSGRGTDTQYF. The DNA of the CDR3 is TGTGCCAGTAGCGGGAGAGGTACAGATACGCAGTATTTT. The full variable domain, its missing parts supplied by reference TRBV11-2 and TRBJ2-3, is EAGVAQSPRYKIIEKRQSVAFWCNPISGHATLYWYQQILGQGPKLLIQFQNNGVVDDSQLPKDRFSAERLKGVDSTLKIQPAKLEDSAVYLCASSGRGTDTQYFGPGTRLTVL.

The CDR3 DNA reads as TGTGCCAGCAGCCAGGACGATTTGGCGGGAGGGCTTTACAATGAGCAGTTCTTC. This translates into CASSQDDLAGGLYNEQFF. The chain combines TRBV9 with TRBJ2-1; TRBD2 matches at 9 bases. The junction had 15 bases not matched to a gene; V was cut back by 4 bases and J by 4 bases. CDR1 and CDR2 from the germline V gene are SGDLS and YYNGEE. The CDR3 contains 18 residues. Full variable domain (rest looked up from reference TRBV9 and TRBJ2-1): DSGVTQTPKHLITATGQRVTLRCSPRSGDLSVYWYQQSLDQGLQFLIQYYNGEERAKGNILERFSAQQFPDLHSELNLSSLELGDSALYFCASSQDDLAGGLYNEQFFGPGTRLTVL.

The chain recombines TRBV7-9 with TRBJ2-1, with 7 bases fitting TRBD2. Germline CDR1 is SEHNR and CDR2 is FQNEAQ (reference sequence). With V trimmed by 6 bases and J by 4 bases, 15 bases remained unmatched. The CDR3 loop spans 17 amino acids. CDR3 nucleotides: TGTGCCAGCAGTTCTGGGAGAAGCGGGGCTACGTACAATGAGCAGTTCTTC. It translates to CASSSGRSGATYNEQFF.

V is TRBV27 and J is TRBJ2-1; TRBD1 is a possible D gene (5 bases). The CDR3 runs to 14 residues. V was cut by 7 bases and J by 4 bases, with 14 bases left in between. The germline V gene has CDR1 MNHEY and CDR2 SMNVEV (reference sequence). The CDR3 region has the DNA TGTGCCAGCAAGACAGACTTCAGTTACAATGAGCAGTTCTTC. It is translated as CASKTDFSYNEQFF.